Listed here are 26 T cell receptor beta chains from one sample, sequenced in a study of T cell repertoires in cytomegalovirus infection. TCRdb independently ran MiXCR on the reads; one entry per CDR3 protein. Here the sample spans a few hundred thousand distinct CDR3 sequences, 40% being singletons. These receptors' targets are unknown. The sample here was cultured PBMCs, taken from culture after CMV antigen stimulation. Every receptor here comes from a human donor in good health (CMV status not recorded). Some clones in this sample may be carry-over from other donors' samples.

The rearrangement joins TRBV20-1 to TRBJ1-2; 8 nucleotides agree with TRBD1. This CDR3 is 14 amino acids long. The V and J ends lost 5 bases and 2 bases, in that order; junction bases with no gene match: 7. The germline V gene has CDR1 DFQATT and CDR2 SNEGSKA (reference sequence). The CDR3 spells CSAPRTGTNYGYTF. As DNA, the CDR3 is TGCAGTGCTCCTAGGACAGGGACCAACTATGGCTACACCTTC.

This clonotype was observed a handful of times. V usage is TRBV12-3 or TRBV12-4 and J usage is TRBJ1-6, with 9 positions matching TRBD1. The CDR3 sequence is 15 residues long. Unmatched junction bases numbered 5, after V lost 0 bases and J lost 11 bases. CDR3 sequence reads: CASSLAGQGSAPLHF. The CDR3 nucleotides are TGTGCCAGCAGTTTAGCGGGACAGGGCTCGGCACCCCTCCACTTT.

The J gene is TRBJ2-3, the V gene TRBV4-2, with 7 bases that match TRBD2. This CDR3 spans 15 amino acids. Germline CDR1 LGHNA, CDR2 YNFKEQ. The V and J ends lost 4 bases and 5 bases, in that order; junction bases with no gene match: 9. This chain's CDR3 is CASSPAVGGGDTQYF. The CDR3 DNA reads TGTGCCAGCAGCCCGGCGGTGGGCGGGGGAGATACGCAGTATTTT.

The rearrangement uses TRBV20-1 and TRBJ1-5, with D possibly being TRBD1 (6 bases). V was shortened by 0 bases and J by 2 bases, with 20 bases between the two germline ends. The V gene's germline CDR1 is DFQATT and CDR2 SNEGSKA (reference sequence). This CDR3 has 18 residues. CDR3: CSARDQEWGALGNQPQHF. As DNA, the CDR3 is TGCAGTGCTAGAGATCAGGAATGGGGGGCCCTAGGCAATCAGCCCCAGCATTTT.

This chain links TRBV7-2 with TRBJ2-5; the D gene is possibly TRBD2 (6 bases). Germline loops: CDR1 SGHTA, CDR2 FQGNSA. This CDR3 region has 14 residues. V was pared by 4 bases and J by 5 bases, with 14 bases between. The CDR3 DNA follows: TGTGCCAGCAGCTCGCGACTAGTCTCGGAGACCCAGTACTTC. Translated: CASSSRLVSETQYF.

Only a few counts were recorded for this clonotype. The genes are TRBV28 and TRBJ2-2; D is perhaps TRBD1 or TRBD2 (5 bases each). The length of the CDR3 is 13 residues. V shed 8 bases and J shed 6 bases, with 13 bases lying between them. Germline values: CDR1 MDHEN, CDR2 SYDVKM. CDR3 sequence: CASRDDGAGELFF. The CDR3 DNA is TGTGCCAGCCGGGACGATGGGGCCGGGGAGCTGTTTTTT.

CDR3 residues: CASSYRTSHGVQETQYF. The CDR3 nucleotides read TGTGCCAGCAGTTACCGGACATCACATGGCGTCCAAGAGACCCAGTACTTC. The chain links TRBV6-6 to TRBJ2-5, with D possibly TRBD1 on 5 matching bases. Germline assignment: CDR1 MNHNY and CDR2 SVGAGI (reference sequence). This CDR3 is 17 amino acids long. V was cut by 2 bases and J by 1 base, with 17 bases left in between.

This clonotype has a handful of counts. This chain joins TRBV11-2 and TRBJ2-1; possibly TRBD1 or TRBD2 for D (7 bases each). Between the trimmed V and J ends, which lost 5 bases and 4 bases, there was a span of 15 bases. CDR3 length: 15 residues. CDR1 is SGHAT, CDR2 FQNNGV, per germline. This CDR3 reads CASSPGTAGYNEQFF. Written as DNA, the CDR3 is TGTGCCAGCAGCCCAGGGACAGCGGGGTACAATGAGCAGTTCTTC.

This clonotype was detected a few times. This sequence joins TRBV7-9 and TRBJ2-7; 10 positions match TRBD1. CDR3 length equals 14 residues. V lost 7 bases and J lost 3; bases outside the gene matches: 6. CDR1 is SEHNR and CDR2 is FQNEAQ in the germline V gene (reference sequence). The CDR3 region is CASNGDRGNYEQYF. The CDR3 bases are TGTGCCAGCAACGGGGACAGGGGAAACTACGAGCAGTACTTC.

The V and J genes are TRBV7-2 and TRBJ2-3; D is perhaps TRBD2 (6 bases). CDR1 and CDR2 (germline): SGHTA, FQGNSA. Trimming removed 1 base at V and 8 bases at J, with 13 bases between. The CDR3 sequence is 14 residues long. This CDR3 is CASSLGGQGGTQYF. The CDR3 DNA sequence: TGTGCCAGCAGCTTAGGTGGCCAGGGAGGTACGCAGTATTTT.

The V and J genes are TRBV5-1 and TRBJ2-1, with 9 nucleotides matching TRBD2. V lost 4 bases, J lost 7 bases, and 9 bases stayed unmatched. The CDR3 is 15 amino acids. Germline loops: CDR1 SGHRS, CDR2 YFSETQ. Here the CDR3 reads CASSPSGARGNEQFF. The CDR3, as DNA: TGCGCCAGCAGCCCTAGCGGGGCCCGGGGGAATGAGCAGTTCTTC.

V usage is TRBV19 and J usage is TRBJ2-2, with 11 bases matching TRBD1. The germline gives CDR1 LNHDA, CDR2 SQIVND (reference sequence). This CDR3 is built from 19 residues. Unmatched junction bases numbered 14, after V lost 4 bases and J lost 4 bases. CDR3 in DNA: TGTGCCAGTAGTAGTCACGGACAGGGGGCGACGATGGGCACCGGGGAGCTGTTTTTT. Translated: CASSSHGQGATMGTGELFF.

This clonotype was seen many times. This rearrangement joins TRBV7-2 to TRBJ1-5; 11 bases line up with TRBD1. CDR1 is SGHTA, CDR2 FQGNSA, per germline. CDR3 length: 13 amino acids. V was clipped by 6 bases and J by 7 bases; unmatched bases: 2. The CDR3 spells CASSRDRGQPQHF. CDR3 sequence (DNA): TGTGCCAGCAGTCGGGACAGGGGGCAGCCCCAGCATTTT. The full variable domain, rest sourced from reference TRBV7-2 and TRBJ1-5, is GAGVSQSPSNKVTEKGKDVELRCDPISGHTALYWYRQSLGQGLEFLIYFQGNSAPDKSGLPSDRFSAERTGGSVSTLTIQRTQQEDSAVYLCASSRDRGQPQHFGDGTRLSIL.

The rearrangement links TRBV2 to TRBJ2-7, with a weak D call TRBD1 (6 bases). The CDR3 length is 12 residues. V was trimmed by 9 bases and J by 6 bases, leaving 15 bases between them. CDR1 is SNHLY and CDR2 is FYNNEI in the germline V gene. CDR3 coding DNA: TGTGCCAGATCCGGGACATTGGGCGAGCAGTACTTC. Amino acids: CARSGTLGEQYF. The full variable domain, rest sourced from reference TRBV2 and TRBJ2-7, is EPEVTQTPSHQVTQMGQEVILRCVPISNHLYFYWYRQILGQKVEFLVSFYNNEISEKSEIFDDQFSVERPDGSNFTLKIRSTKLEDSAMYFCARSGTLGEQYFGPGTRLTVT.

The rearrangement joins TRBV7-6 to TRBJ2-3; 10 bases map to TRBD1. Trimming took 5 bases from V and 3 from J; bases not matched to a gene: 14. Germline V lookup: CDR1 SGHVS, CDR2 FNYEAQ. CDR3 length equals 18 residues. CDR3 sequence: CASSRRFGQGVMTDTQYF. CDR3 coding DNA: TGTGCCAGCAGCCGGAGGTTTGGACAGGGGGTAATGACAGATACGCAGTATTTT.

This clonotype was detected only a few times. CDR3 sequence reads: CASSSPGHQGAEAFF. The CDR3 DNA reads TGTGCCAGCAGCTCGCCGGGACACCAGGGAGCTGAAGCTTTCTTT. J is TRBJ1-1 and V is TRBV11-2, with D possibly matching TRBD1 (6 bases). The CDR3 loop spans 15 amino acids. Trimming shortened V by 4 bases and J by 6 bases, and 18 bases separated the two germline ends. The germline CDR1 and CDR2 sequences are SGHAT and FQNNGV.

This clonotype has a handful of counts. The chain carries TRBV28 and TRBJ1-5; D not resolved. The CDR3 totals 16 residues. The V gene lost 2 bases and the J gene lost 2 bases, with 13 bases spanning the gap. Germline V CDR1 and CDR2: MDHEN, SYDVKM. The CDR3 region has the DNA TGTGCCAGCAGTTTAATAGACATTGGGCGCAATCAGCCCCAGCATTTT. It translates to CASSLIDIGRNQPQHF.

The chain combines TRBV20-1 with TRBJ1-1; 9 nucleotides line up with TRBD1. CDR3 length equals 16 residues. The junction had 13 bases not matched to a gene; V was cut back by 5 bases and J by 3 bases. Germline loops: CDR1 DFQATT, CDR2 SNEGSKA (reference sequence). The DNA of the CDR3 is TGCAGTGCTCCCGGGACAGGGTTTAGAGTCGACACTGAAGCTTTCTTT. It translates to CSAPGTGFRVDTEAFF.

In this sample, this clonotype turned up a few times. This chain connects TRBV7-2 to TRBJ2-7, with unresolved D. Trimming removed 6 bases at V and 3 bases at J, with 12 bases between. The length of the CDR3 is 13 residues. Germline V gene data show CDR1 as SGHTA and CDR2 as FQGNSA. The CDR3 DNA follows: TGTGCCAGCAGTGAGGATGCCGGCTACGAGCAGTACTTC. This translates into CASSEDAGYEQYF.

The V call is TRBV10-1, the J call TRBJ2-1; 11 bases agree with TRBD2. Germline V lookup: CDR1 WNHNN, CDR2 SYGVQD (reference sequence). This CDR3 contains 15 residues. V lost 3 bases, J lost 4 bases, and 2 bases stayed unmatched. CDR3 nucleotide sequence: TGCGCCAGCAGTGAAGGGACTAGCGGATACAATGAGCAGTTCTTC. This sequence encodes CASSEGTSGYNEQFF.

This chain links TRBV6-5 with TRBJ2-5, with D perhaps matching TRBD2 (5 bases). V lost 5 bases and J lost 4, with 8 bases in between. Germline CDR1 and CDR2: MNHEY and SVGAGI. The CDR3 runs to 12 residues. The CDR3 loop is CASSRDSETQYF. The CDR3 DNA reads TGTGCCAGCAGTCGGGATTCAGAGACCCAGTACTTC.

V usage is TRBV27 and J usage is TRBJ1-4; TRBD1 is a possible D gene (5 bases). CDR1 is MNHEY and CDR2 is SMNVEV in the germline V gene (reference sequence). This CDR3 is 13 amino acids long. The V gene lost 10 bases and the J gene lost 5 bases, with 14 bases spanning the gap. Here the CDR3 reads CATSRDGNEKLFF. The DNA of the CDR3 is TGTGCCACCTCGCGGGACGGGAATGAAAAACTGTTTTTT.

This clonotype was seen a few times. The V gene is TRBV7-8, the J gene TRBJ1-2; maybe TRBD1 (5 bases). V was trimmed by 7 bases and J by 4 bases, leaving 16 bases between them. Germline CDR1 is SGHVS and CDR2 is FQNEAQ. This CDR3 has 14 amino acids. The CDR3 is CASTRNRQGYGYTF. The CDR3 coding sequence is TGTGCCAGCACCAGAAACCGGCAGGGCTATGGCTACACCTTC.

In this sample, this clonotype turned up many times. This chain joins TRBV7-2 and TRBJ1-3; no firm D call. The CDR3 has 12 amino acids. V lost 2 bases to trimming and J lost 8 bases, with 7 bases between them. The germline gives CDR1 SGHTA, CDR2 FQGNSA. The CDR3 is CASSLTADTIYF. CDR3 nucleotide sequence: TGTGCCAGCAGCTTAACTGCGGACACCATATATTTT.

The chain combines TRBV7-2 with TRBJ2-3, with TRBD2 identical over 10 bases. The CDR3 covers 17 residues. Germline V lookup: CDR1 SGHTA, CDR2 FQGNSA. V dropped 5 bases and J dropped 5; count of bases not matched to a gene: 13. The CDR3 region has the DNA TGTGCCAGCAGCCGTCTAGCGGGGGCAGCCCGGATAGATACGCAGTATTTT. Its protein is CASSRLAGAARIDTQYF.

This clonotype was counted once. The chain is built from TRBV4-1 and TRBJ1-6; D perhaps matches TRBD1 (5 bases). The V end lost 2 bases, the J end lost 9 bases, and 14 bases lay between the germline ends. Germline V lookup: CDR1 MGHRA, CDR2 YSYEKL. CDR3 length equals 15 residues. The CDR3 region is CASSQTWDGLSPLHF. For the CDR3, the DNA is TGCGCCAGCAGCCAAACATGGGACGGTCTTTCACCCCTCCACTTT.